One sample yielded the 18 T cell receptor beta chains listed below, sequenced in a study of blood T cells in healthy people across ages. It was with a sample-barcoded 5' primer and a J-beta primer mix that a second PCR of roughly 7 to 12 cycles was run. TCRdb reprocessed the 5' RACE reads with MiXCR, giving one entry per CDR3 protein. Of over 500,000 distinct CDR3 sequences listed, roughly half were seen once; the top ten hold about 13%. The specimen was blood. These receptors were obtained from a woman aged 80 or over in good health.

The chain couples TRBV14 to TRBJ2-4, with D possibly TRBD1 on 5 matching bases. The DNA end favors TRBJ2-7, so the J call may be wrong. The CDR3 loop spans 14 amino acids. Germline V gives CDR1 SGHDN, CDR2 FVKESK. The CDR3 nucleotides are TGTGCCAGCAGCCAATGGGGCACTCACTACGAGCAGTACTTC. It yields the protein CASSQWGTHYEQYF.

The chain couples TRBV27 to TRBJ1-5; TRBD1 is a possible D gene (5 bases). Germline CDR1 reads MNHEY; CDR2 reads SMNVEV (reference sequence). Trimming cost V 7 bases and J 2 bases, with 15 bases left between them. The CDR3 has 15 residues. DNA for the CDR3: TGTGCCAGCACTCCGGGGGGGAAGGGCAATCAGCCCCAGCATTTT. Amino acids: CASTPGGKGNQPQHF.

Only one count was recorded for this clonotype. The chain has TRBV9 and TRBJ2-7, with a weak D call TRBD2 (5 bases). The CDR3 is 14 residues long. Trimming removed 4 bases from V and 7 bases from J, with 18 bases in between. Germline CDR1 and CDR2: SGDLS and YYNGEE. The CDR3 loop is CASSTETRCGEQYF. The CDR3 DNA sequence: TGTGCCAGCAGCACCGAAACTAGATGTGGTGAGCAGTACTTC.

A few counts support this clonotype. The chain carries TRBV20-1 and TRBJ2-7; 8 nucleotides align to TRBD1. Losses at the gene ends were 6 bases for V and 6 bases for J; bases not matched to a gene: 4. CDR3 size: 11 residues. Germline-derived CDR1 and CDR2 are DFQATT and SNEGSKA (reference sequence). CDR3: CSARQGSEQYF. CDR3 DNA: TGCAGTGCCCGACAGGGGAGCGAGCAGTACTTC.

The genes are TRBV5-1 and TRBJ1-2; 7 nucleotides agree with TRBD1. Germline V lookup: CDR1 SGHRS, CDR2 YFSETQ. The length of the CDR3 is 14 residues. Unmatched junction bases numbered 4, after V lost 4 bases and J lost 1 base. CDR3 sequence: CASSTGDSNYGYTF. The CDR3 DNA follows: TGCGCCAGCAGCACCGGGGACAGTAACTATGGCTACACCTTC.

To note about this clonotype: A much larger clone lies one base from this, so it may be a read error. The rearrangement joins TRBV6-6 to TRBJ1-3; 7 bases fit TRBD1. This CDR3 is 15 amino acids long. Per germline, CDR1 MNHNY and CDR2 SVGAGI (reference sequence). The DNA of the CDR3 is TGTGTCAGTCAAATCCAAGGGGGCGTTGGAAACACCATATATTTT. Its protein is CVSQIQGGVGNTIYF.

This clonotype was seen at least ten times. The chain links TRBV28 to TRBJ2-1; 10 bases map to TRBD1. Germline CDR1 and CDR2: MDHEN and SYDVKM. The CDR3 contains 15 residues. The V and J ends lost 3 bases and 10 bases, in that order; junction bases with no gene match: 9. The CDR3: CASSFGGTGVSEQFF. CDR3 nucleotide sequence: TGTGCCAGCAGTTTTGGAGGGACAGGGGTGAGCGAGCAGTTCTTC.

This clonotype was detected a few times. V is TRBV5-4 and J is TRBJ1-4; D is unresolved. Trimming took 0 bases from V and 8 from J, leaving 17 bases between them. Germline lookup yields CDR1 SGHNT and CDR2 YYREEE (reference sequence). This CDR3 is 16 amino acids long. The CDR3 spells CASSLDGRLNGEKLFF. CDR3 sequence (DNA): TGTGCCAGCAGCTTGGACGGCAGGTTGAATGGGGAAAAACTGTTTTTT.

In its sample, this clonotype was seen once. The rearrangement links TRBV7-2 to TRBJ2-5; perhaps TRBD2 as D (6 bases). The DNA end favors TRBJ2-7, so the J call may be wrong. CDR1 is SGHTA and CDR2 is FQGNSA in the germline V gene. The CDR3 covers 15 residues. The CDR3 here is CASSLGREHPYEQYF. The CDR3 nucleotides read TGTGCCAGCAGCTTAGGACGGGAGCATCCCTACGAGCAGTACTTC.

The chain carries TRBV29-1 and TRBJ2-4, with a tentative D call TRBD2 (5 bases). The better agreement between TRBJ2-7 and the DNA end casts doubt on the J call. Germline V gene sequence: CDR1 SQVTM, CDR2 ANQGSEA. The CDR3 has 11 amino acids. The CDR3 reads CSVDLGSEQYF. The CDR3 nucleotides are TGCAGCGTTGATTTGGGGAGCGAGCAGTACTTC.

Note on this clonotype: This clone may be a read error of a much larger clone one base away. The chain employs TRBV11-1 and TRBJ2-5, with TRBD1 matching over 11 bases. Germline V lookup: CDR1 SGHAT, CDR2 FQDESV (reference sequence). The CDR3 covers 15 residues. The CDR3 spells CAGSPGQGASGTQYF. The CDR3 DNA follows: TGTGCCGGCAGCCCTGGACAGGGGGCTTCGGGGACCCAGTACTTC.

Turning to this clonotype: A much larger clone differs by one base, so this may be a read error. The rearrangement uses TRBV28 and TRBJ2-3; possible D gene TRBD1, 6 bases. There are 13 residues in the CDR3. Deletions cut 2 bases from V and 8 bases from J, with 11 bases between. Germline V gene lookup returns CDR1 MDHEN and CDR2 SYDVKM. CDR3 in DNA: TGTGCCAGCAGTTTACAAGTGGGGGCTACGCAGTATTTT. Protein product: CASSLQVGATQYF.

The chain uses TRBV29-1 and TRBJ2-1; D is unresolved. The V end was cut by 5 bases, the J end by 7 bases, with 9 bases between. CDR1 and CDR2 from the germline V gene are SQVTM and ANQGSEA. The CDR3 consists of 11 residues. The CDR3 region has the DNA TGCAGCGTTCCTGAGCAAAATGAGCAGTTCTTC. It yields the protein CSVPEQNEQFF.

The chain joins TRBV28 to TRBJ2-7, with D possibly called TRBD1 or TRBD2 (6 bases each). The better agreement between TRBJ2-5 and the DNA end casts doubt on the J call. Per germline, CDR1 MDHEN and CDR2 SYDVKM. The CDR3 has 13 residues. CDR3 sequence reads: CASRRGGGMTQYF. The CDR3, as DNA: TGTGCCAGCAGGCGAGGGGGAGGAATGACCCAGTACTTC.

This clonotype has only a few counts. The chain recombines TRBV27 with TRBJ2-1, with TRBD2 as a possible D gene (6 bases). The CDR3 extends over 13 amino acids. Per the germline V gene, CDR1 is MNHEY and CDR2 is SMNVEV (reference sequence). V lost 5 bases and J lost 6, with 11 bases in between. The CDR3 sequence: CASSGPRGNEQFF. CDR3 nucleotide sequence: TGTGCCAGCAGTGGGCCGCGGGGCAATGAGCAGTTCTTC.

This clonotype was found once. The CDR3 sequence is CASSMGGQNYGYTF. The CDR3, as DNA: TGTGCCAGCAGTATGGGGGGGCAAAACTATGGCTACACCTTC. The chain employs TRBV27 and TRBJ1-2; TRBD1 is a possible D gene (6 bases). The CDR3 consists of 14 residues. V was trimmed by 5 bases and J by 2 bases, leaving 12 bases between them. Germline CDR1 is MNHEY and CDR2 is SMNVEV (reference sequence).

The DNA of the CDR3 is TGCAGCGTTGGACAAAGGTCAGGGAGCTCCTACGAGCAGTACTTC. It specifies CSVGQRSGSSYEQYF. The chain recombines TRBV29-1 with TRBJ2-7, with D perhaps given as TRBD1 or TRBD2 (5 bases each). Germline CDR1 SQVTM, CDR2 ANQGSEA. Trimming stripped 4 bases from V and 0 bases from J, with 16 bases between. The CDR3 length is 15 residues.

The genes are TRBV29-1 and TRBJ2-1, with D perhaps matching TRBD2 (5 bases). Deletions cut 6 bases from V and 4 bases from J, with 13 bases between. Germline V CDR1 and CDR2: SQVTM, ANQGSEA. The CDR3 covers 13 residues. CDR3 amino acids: CSVDGNLYNEQFF. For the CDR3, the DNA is TGCAGCGTCGACGGGAACCTTTACAATGAGCAGTTCTTC.